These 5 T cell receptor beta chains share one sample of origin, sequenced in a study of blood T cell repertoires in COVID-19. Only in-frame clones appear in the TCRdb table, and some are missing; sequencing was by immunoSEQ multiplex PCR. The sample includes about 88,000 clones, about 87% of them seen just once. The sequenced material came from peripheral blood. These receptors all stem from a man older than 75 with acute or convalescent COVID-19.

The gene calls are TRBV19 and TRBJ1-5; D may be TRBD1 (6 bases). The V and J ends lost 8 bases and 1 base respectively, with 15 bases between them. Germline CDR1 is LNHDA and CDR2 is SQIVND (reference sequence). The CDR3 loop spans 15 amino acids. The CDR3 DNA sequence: TGTGCCAGTCACCAACAGGGTGTAAGCAATCAGCCCCAGCATTTT. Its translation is CASHQQGVSNQPQHF.

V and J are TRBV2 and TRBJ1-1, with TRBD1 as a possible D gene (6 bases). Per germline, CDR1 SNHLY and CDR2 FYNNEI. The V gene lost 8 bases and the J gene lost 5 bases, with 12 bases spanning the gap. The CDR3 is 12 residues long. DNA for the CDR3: TGTGCCAGCCTCCTGCAGGGGACTGAAGCTTTCTTT. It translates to CASLLQGTEAFF.

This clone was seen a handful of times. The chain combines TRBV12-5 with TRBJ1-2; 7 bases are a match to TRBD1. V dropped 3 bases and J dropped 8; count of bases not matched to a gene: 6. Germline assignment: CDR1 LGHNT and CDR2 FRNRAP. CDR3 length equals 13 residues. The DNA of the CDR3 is TGTGCTAGTGGTTTAGGAGGGGGCTGGGGCTACACCTTC. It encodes CASGLGGGWGYTF.

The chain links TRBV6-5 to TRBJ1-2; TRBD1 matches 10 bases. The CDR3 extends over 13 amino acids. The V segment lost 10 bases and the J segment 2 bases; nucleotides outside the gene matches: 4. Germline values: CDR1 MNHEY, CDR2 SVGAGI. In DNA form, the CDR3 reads TGTGCCACCGCGGGACAGGGGAACTATGGCTACACCTTC. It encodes CATAGQGNYGYTF.

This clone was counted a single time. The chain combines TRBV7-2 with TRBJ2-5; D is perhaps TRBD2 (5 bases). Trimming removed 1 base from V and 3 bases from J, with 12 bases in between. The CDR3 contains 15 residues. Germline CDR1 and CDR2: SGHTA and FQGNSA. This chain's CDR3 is CASSLGGAGKETQYF. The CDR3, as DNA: TGTGCCAGCAGCTTAGGGGGAGCCGGGAAAGAGACCCAGTACTTC.